This paragraph reports one T cell receptor beta chain. Its target is unknown. This sample is part of a study of Ad26.COV2.S vaccination and SARS-CoV-2 variants. About the study: Once or twice, 56 days apart, Ad26.COV2.S was delivered intramuscularly. Overall study findings and caveats: Ad26.COV2.S recipients had broader spike-specific TCRs (P = 0.0014).

Described treatment: about 20 received Ad26.COV2.S at low or high dose, single or two shots; five or six received placebo; per-sample allocation not given. Sample collection was performed on day 63 after the first vaccine or placebo injection. At a Boston site, the person donating was an adult of 18-55 years. An Ad26 vector carrying the Wuhan-strain SARS-CoV-2 spike served as the vaccine. Clones were sequenced by immunoSEQ multiplex PCR, and TCRdb holds only the in-frame ones, with some missing. The sample holds 350,000 to 400,000 clones, 89% seen once. Germline CDR1 KGHSH, CDR2 LQKENI. The junction had 8 bases not matched to a gene; V was cut back by 4 bases and J by 2 bases. The CDR3 is 15 amino acids.

The receptor comes from a person between 18 and 65 years old who received the Ad26.COV2.S COVID-19 vaccine or a placebo. This chain joins TRBV18 and TRBJ2-7; 7 bases agree with TRBD1. Source: peripheral blood, taken in a trial of Ad26.COV2.S vaccine versus placebo. The CDR3 DNA reads as TGTGCCAGCTCACACAGGACAGGTTTGGCCTACGAGCAGTACTTC. This translates into CASSHRTGLAYEQYF.